This passage covers 21 T cell receptor beta chains from one sample sequenced in a study of T cell changes during pregnancy in multiple sclerosis. Using immunoSEQ multiplex PCR, the repertoire was profiled, and TCRdb retains in-frame clones only, with some absent. The table has about 100,000 clones, about nine tenths seen once. Specimen: peripheral blood, collected after pregnancy. Source of these receptors: a female donor with multiple sclerosis, enrolled in a pregnancy study.

V usage is TRBV5-1 and J usage is TRBJ2-1, with 10 bases lining up with TRBD2. V lost 4 bases to trimming and J lost 9 bases; unmatched junction nucleotides: 10. Germline CDR1 is SGHRS and CDR2 is YFSETQ. CDR3 length: 15 amino acids. Written as DNA, the CDR3 is TGCGCCAGCAGCCCCGGCCTAGCGGGAGTACTTGAGCAGTTCTTC. Translated: CASSPGLAGVLEQFF.

The chain links TRBV19 to TRBJ1-1; 8 nucleotides match TRBD1. There are 14 residues in the CDR3. J gave up 6 bases and V 2 bases, and 5 bases lay outside the gene matches. Germline V gene data show CDR1 as LNHDA and CDR2 as SQIVND (reference sequence). This chain's CDR3 is CASSINRGTSEAFF. CDR3 nucleotide sequence: TGTGCCAGTAGTATAAACAGGGGGACTTCTGAAGCTTTCTTT.

The chain couples TRBV10-1 to TRBJ2-1; 10 bases line up with TRBD2. The length of the CDR3 is 14 residues. The J segment lost 5 bases and the V segment lost 8 bases, leaving 6 bases of the junction unmatched. CDR1 is WNHNN and CDR2 is SYGVQD in the germline V gene (reference sequence). In nucleotides, the CDR3 is TGCGCCAGCCCTAGCGGGAGTCCCCACAATGAGCAGTTCTTC. Protein: CASPSGSPHNEQFF.

This clone was seen only once. The chain uses TRBV27 and TRBJ2-7, with D possibly being TRBD1 (6 bases). V gave up 0 bases and J gave up 0 bases, with 9 bases separating them. From germline, CDR1 is MNHEY and CDR2 SMNVEV (reference sequence). This CDR3 has 15 residues. CDR3 sequence (DNA): TGTGCCAGCAGTTTATCCCAGGGGTCCTCCTACGAGCAGTACTTC. Translated: CASSLSQGSSYEQYF.

The V and J genes are TRBV7-9 and TRBJ1-2; D gene ambiguous. There are 12 residues in the CDR3. V lost 1 base, J lost 4 bases, and 4 bases lay in between. The germline V gene has CDR1 SEHNR and CDR2 FQNEAQ (reference sequence). In DNA form, the CDR3 reads TGTGCCAGCAGCTTAGACGGCTATGGCTACACCTTC. This translates into CASSLDGYGYTF.

The CDR3 DNA is TGTGCCAGCAGCTTAGGACAGGTAAATCAGCCCCAGCATTTT. Its protein is CASSLGQVNQPQHF. This chain joins TRBV13 and TRBJ1-5; maybe TRBD1 (5 bases). V was shortened by 0 bases and J by 4 bases, with 7 bases between the two germline ends. Germline V CDR1 and CDR2: PRHDT, FYEKMQ (reference sequence). This CDR3 spans 14 amino acids.

J is TRBJ1-1 and V is TRBV7-3; 7 bases align to TRBD1. CDR1 and CDR2 (germline): SGHTA, FQGTGA. The V and J ends lost 5 bases and 0 bases, in that order; junction bases with no gene match: 0. This CDR3 is 13 amino acids long. The CDR3 protein is CASSGQVNTEAFF. The DNA of the CDR3 is TGTGCCAGCAGCGGACAGGTGAACACTGAAGCTTTCTTT.

The chain has TRBV4-1 and TRBJ1-1; D not resolved. Germline V CDR1 and CDR2: MGHRA, YSYEKL. V shed 0 bases and J shed 1 base, with 12 bases lying between them. This CDR3 has 16 residues. The CDR3 DNA reads TGCGCCAGCAGCCAAGATCCGGCAGGTCAGAACACTGAAGCTTTCTTT. Translating it yields CASSQDPAGQNTEAFF.

The chain carries TRBV7-7 and TRBJ2-3; D is perhaps TRBD2 (6 bases). There are 18 residues in the CDR3. Germline V gene data show CDR1 as SSHAT and CDR2 as FNYEAQ (reference sequence). V lost 2 bases to trimming and J lost 0 bases, with 18 bases between them. The CDR3 region has the DNA TGTGCCAGCAGCTTAAGGGGAGGACGGGACCCTAGCACAGATACGCAGTATTTT. It encodes CASSLRGGRDPSTDTQYF.

The CDR3 bases are TGTGCCGCCCGGGAGGGGTTCTTTGGGGCCAACGTCCTGACTTTC. This encodes CAAREGFFGANVLTF. The chain couples TRBV6-5 to TRBJ2-6; 8 bases map to TRBD2. In germline, CDR1 is MNHEY, CDR2 SVGAGI. This CDR3 is 15 amino acids long. Trimming removed 11 bases from V and 3 bases from J; junction bases left unmatched: 9.

This clone was picked up a small number of times. V usage is TRBV30 and J usage is TRBJ1-1, with no clear D. This CDR3 is 12 amino acids long. Trimming stripped 2 bases from V and 4 bases from J, with 8 bases between. Per the germline V gene, CDR1 is GTSNPN and CDR2 is SVGIG (reference sequence). CDR3 bases: TGTGCCTGGAGTCGGGGAAGCACTGAAGCTTTCTTT. Amino acids: CAWSRGSTEAFF.

The rearrangement uses TRBV29-1 and TRBJ2-3; 9 bases are a match to TRBD1. CDR1 is SQVTM and CDR2 is ANQGSEA in the germline V gene. This CDR3 region has 15 residues. The junction had 7 bases not matched to a gene; V was cut back by 5 bases and J by 1 base. CDR3 in DNA: TGCAGCGTTCCAGGACAGGGGACGGGCACAGATACGCAGTATTTT. Its protein is CSVPGQGTGTDTQYF.

The chain has TRBV7-2 and TRBJ2-7; a weak D match, TRBD2 (6 bases). Trimming removed 5 bases from V and 0 bases from J, with 17 bases in between. This CDR3 has 16 amino acids. Germline-derived CDR1 and CDR2 are SGHTA and FQGNSA. The CDR3 nucleotides are TGTGCCAGCAGCCTTAGGGCCGGGGGAAGCTCCTACGAGCAGTACTTC. It translates to CASSLRAGGSSYEQYF.

This sequence joins TRBV15 and TRBJ2-3, with D hard to call. Germline values: CDR1 LNHNV, CDR2 YYDKDF (reference sequence). Trimming stripped 0 bases from V and 6 bases from J, with 13 bases between. The length of the CDR3 is 15 residues. The CDR3 region has the DNA TGTGCCACCAGCAGAGATTTTGGTGTTCGGGATACGCAGTATTTT. Encoded protein: CATSRDFGVRDTQYF.

The CDR3 sequence is CASSLTFTGNEKLFF. The CDR3 coding sequence is TGTGCCAGCAGCTTAACCTTCACAGGGAATGAAAAACTGTTTTTT. The chain has TRBV7-6 and TRBJ1-4; TRBD1 might be the D (6 bases). The ends were cut back, 2 bases at V and 5 bases at J, with 12 bases in the middle. Germline V CDR1 and CDR2: SGHVS, FNYEAQ. This CDR3 is 15 amino acids long.

The V gene is TRBV4-1, the J gene TRBJ2-1, with D maybe TRBD2 (6 bases). CDR1 and CDR2 from the germline V gene are MGHRA and YSYEKL. The CDR3 loop spans 15 amino acids. Trimming took 0 bases from V and 8 from J, leaving 14 bases between them. CDR3 nucleotide sequence: TGCGCCAGCAGCCAAGAAAGGATAGCGGAGGATGAGCAGTTCTTC. Translating it yields CASSQERIAEDEQFF.

The chain couples TRBV11-2 to TRBJ1-2; D perhaps matches TRBD1 (6 bases). Trimming removed 2 bases at V and 2 bases at J, with 12 bases between. The CDR3 sequence is 15 residues long. Germline CDR1 SGHAT, CDR2 FQNNGV. Here the CDR3 reads CASSLRRTENYGYTF. The CDR3 DNA sequence: TGTGCCAGCAGCTTACGCCGGACAGAAAACTATGGCTACACCTTC.

The chain links TRBV14 to TRBJ1-1, with TRBD1 as a possible D gene (5 bases). Per the germline V gene, CDR1 is SGHDN and CDR2 is FVKESK. Between the trimmed V and J ends, which lost 0 bases and 10 bases, there was a span of 9 bases. The length of the CDR3 is 12 residues. The CDR3, as DNA: TGTGCCAGCAGCCAAGATCGGACACGAGCTTTCTTT. As protein: CASSQDRTRAFF.

The genes are TRBV7-3 and TRBJ2-1; unclear D gene. The CDR3 has 15 residues. Per the germline V gene, CDR1 is SGHTA and CDR2 is FQGTGA. V shed 2 bases and J shed 9 bases, with 17 bases lying between them. This chain's CDR3 is CASSLLAVSVGEQFF. In nucleotides, the CDR3 is TGTGCCAGCAGCTTATTAGCAGTTTCCGTTGGTGAGCAGTTCTTC. Supplemented by reference TRBV7-3 and TRBJ2-1, the full variable domain reads GAGVSQTPSNKVTEKGKYVELRCDPISGHTALYWYRQSLGQGPEFLIYFQGTGAADDSGLPNDRFFAVRPEGSVSTLKIQRTERGDSAVYLCASSLLAVSVGEQFFGPGTRLTVL.

The gene calls are TRBV5-5 and TRBJ2-7, with D tentatively TRBD1 (6 bases). CDR3 length equals 14 residues. With 1 base removed from V and 5 bases from J, the gap between germline ends came to 13 bases. Germline-derived CDR1 and CDR2 are SGHKS and YYEKEE (reference sequence). Here the CDR3 DNA reads TGTGCCAGCAGCTTGTACAGGGTTGTAAACGAGCAGTACTTC. Translating gives CASSLYRVVNEQYF.

The V gene is TRBV4-1, the J gene TRBJ1-2; tentative D call: TRBD1 (5 bases). V shed 2 bases and J shed 1 base, with 14 bases lying between them. This CDR3 is 16 amino acids long. CDR1 and CDR2 (germline): MGHRA, YSYEKL. CDR3 DNA: TGCGCCAGCAGCCAAAGGGTTCAGGGACTTAACTATGGCTACACCTTC. Protein product: CASSQRVQGLNYGYTF.